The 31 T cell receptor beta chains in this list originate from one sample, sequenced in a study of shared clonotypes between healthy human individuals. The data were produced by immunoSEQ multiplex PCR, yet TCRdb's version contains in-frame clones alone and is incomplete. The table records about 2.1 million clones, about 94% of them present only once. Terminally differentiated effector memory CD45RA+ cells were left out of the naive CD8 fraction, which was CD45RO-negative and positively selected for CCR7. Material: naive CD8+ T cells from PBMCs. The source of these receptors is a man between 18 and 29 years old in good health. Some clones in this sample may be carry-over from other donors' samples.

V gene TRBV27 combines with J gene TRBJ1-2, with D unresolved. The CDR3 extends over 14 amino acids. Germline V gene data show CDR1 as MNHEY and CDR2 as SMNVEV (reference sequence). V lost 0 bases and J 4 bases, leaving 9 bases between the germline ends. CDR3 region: CASSLSLYGYGYTF. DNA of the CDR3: TGTGCCAGCAGTTTATCTCTTTATGGCTATGGCTACACCTTC.

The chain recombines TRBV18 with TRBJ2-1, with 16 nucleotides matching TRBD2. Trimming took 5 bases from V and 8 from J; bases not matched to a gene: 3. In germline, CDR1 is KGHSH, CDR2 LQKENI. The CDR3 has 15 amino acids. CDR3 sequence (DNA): TGTGCCAGCTCATCAGGGACTAGCGGGGGGGATGAGCAGTTCTTC. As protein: CASSSGTSGGDEQFF.

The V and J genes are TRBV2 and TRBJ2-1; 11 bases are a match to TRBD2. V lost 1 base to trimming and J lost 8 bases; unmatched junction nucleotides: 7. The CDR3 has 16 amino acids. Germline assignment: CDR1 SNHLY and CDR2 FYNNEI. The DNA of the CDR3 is TGTGCCAGCAGTGAAGGGCCTAGCGGGAGGTGGCATGAGCAGTTCTTC. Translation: CASSEGPSGRWHEQFF. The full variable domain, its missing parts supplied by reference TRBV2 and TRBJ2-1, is EPEVTQTPSHQVTQMGQEVILRCVPISNHLYFYWYRQILGQKVEFLVSFYNNEISEKSEIFDDQFSVERPDGSNFTLKIRSTKLEDSAMYFCASSEGPSGRWHEQFFGPGTRLTVL.

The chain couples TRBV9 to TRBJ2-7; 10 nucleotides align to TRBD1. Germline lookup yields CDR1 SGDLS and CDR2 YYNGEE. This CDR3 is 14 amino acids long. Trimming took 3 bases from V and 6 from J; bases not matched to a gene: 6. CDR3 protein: CASSAGTGVREQYF. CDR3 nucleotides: TGTGCCAGCAGCGCGGGGACAGGGGTGCGCGAGCAGTACTTC.

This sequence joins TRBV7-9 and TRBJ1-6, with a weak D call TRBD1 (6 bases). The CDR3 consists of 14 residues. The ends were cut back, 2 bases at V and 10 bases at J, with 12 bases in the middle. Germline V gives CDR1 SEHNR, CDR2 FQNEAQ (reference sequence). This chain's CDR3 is CASSLTGLASPLHF. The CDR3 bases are TGTGCCAGCAGCTTAACAGGGTTGGCCTCACCCCTCCACTTT.

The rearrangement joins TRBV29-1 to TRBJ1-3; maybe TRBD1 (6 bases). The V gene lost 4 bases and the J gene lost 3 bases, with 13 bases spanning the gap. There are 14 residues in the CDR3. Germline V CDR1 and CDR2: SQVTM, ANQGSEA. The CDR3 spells CSVVGGRFGNTIYF. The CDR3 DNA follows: TGCAGCGTTGTGGGGGGGCGGTTTGGAAACACCATATATTTT.

CDR3 sequence reads: CASSWLAGPKVDTQYF. The CDR3 DNA sequence: TGTGCCAGCAGCTGGCTAGCGGGCCCCAAAGTGGATACGCAGTATTTT. This chain uses TRBV5-8 with TRBJ2-3; 8 bases line up with TRBD2. The trim removed 3 bases at V and 6 bases at J, leaving 12 bases unmatched. The CDR3 runs 16 residues. Germline lookup yields CDR1 SGHTS and CDR2 YDEGEE.

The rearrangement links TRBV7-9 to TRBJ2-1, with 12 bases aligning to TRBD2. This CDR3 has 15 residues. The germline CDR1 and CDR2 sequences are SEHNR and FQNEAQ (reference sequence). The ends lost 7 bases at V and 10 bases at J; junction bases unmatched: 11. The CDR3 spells CASTASGRALIEQFF. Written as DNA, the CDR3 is TGTGCCAGCACCGCTAGCGGGAGGGCCTTAATAGAGCAGTTCTTC.

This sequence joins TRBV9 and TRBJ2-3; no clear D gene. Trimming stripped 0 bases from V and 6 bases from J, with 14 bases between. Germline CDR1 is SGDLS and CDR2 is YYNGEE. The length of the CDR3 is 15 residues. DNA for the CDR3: TGTGCCAGCAGCGTAGGAGAGACCTACCGGGATACGCAGTATTTT. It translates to CASSVGETYRDTQYF.

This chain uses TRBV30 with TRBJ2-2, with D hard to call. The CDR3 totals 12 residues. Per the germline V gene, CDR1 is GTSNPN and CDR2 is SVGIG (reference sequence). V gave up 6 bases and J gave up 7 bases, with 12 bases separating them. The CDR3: CACHKPVGELFF. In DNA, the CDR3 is TGTGCCTGCCATAAGCCTGTCGGGGAGCTGTTTTTT.

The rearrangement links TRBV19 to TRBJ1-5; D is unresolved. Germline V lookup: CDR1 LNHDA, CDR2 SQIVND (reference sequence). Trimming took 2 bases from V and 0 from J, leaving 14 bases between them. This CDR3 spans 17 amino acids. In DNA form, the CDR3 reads TGTGCCAGTAGTATATTACGGGTGAAATTTAGCAATCAGCCCCAGCATTTT. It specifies CASSILRVKFSNQPQHF.

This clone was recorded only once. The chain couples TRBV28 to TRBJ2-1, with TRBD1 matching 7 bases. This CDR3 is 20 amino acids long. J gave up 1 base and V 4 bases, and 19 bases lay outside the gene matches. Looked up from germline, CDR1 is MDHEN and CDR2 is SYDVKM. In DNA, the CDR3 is TGTGCCAGCAGTTCCCTAATACCGCCCAGGGGGATATTGTCCTACAATGAGCAGTTCTTC. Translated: CASSSLIPPRGILSYNEQFF. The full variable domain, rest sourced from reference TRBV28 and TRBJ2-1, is DVKVTQSSRYLVKRTGEKVFLECVQDMDHENMFWYRQDPGLGLRLIYFSYDVKMKEKGDIPEGYSVSREKKERFSLILESASTNQTSMYLCASSSLIPPRGILSYNEQFFGPGTRLTVL.

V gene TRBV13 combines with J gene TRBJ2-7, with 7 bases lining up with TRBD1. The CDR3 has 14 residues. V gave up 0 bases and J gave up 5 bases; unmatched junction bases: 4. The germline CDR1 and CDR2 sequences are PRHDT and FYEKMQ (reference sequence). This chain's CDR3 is CASSLGTGYNEQYF. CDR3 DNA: TGTGCCAGCAGCTTAGGGACAGGGTACAACGAGCAGTACTTC.

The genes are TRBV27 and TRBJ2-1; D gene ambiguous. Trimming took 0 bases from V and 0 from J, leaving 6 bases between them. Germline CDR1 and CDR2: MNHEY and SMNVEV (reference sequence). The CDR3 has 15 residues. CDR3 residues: CASSLSIYSYNEQFF. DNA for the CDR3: TGTGCCAGCAGTTTATCGATATACTCCTACAATGAGCAGTTCTTC.

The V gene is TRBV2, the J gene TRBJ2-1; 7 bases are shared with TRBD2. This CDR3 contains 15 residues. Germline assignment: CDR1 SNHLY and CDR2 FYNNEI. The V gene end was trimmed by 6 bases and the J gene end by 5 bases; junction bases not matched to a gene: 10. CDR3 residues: CASSVGAGDNNEQFF. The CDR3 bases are TGTGCCAGCAGCGTTGGGGCGGGAGACAACAATGAGCAGTTCTTC.

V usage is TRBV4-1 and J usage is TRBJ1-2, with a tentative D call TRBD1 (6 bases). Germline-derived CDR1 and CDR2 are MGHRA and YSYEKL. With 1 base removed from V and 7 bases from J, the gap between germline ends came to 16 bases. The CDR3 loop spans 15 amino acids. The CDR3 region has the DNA TGCGCCAGCAGCCAAGGATCGGGGGGCGCAGTTGGCTACACCTTC. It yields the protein CASSQGSGGAVGYTF.

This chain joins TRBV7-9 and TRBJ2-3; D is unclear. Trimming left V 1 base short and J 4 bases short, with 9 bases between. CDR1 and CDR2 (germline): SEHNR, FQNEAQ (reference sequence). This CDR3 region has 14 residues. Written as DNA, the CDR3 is TGTGCCAGCAGCTTAGGTAGAAGGCCAGATACGCAGTATTTT. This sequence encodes CASSLGRRPDTQYF. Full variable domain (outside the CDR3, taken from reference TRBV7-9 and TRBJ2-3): DTGVSQNPRHKITKRGQNVTFRCDPISEHNRLYWYRQTLGQGPEFLTYFQNEAQLEKSRLLSDRFSAERPKGSFSTLEIQRTEQGDSAMYLCASSLGRRPDTQYFGPGTRLTVL.

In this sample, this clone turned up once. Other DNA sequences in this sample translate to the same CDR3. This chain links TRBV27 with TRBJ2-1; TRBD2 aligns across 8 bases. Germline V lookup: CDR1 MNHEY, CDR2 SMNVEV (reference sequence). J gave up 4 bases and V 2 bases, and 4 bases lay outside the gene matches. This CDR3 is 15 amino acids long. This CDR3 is CASSLIAGGYNEQFF. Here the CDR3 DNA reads TGTGCCAGCAGTTTAATCGCGGGAGGTTACAATGAGCAGTTCTTC.

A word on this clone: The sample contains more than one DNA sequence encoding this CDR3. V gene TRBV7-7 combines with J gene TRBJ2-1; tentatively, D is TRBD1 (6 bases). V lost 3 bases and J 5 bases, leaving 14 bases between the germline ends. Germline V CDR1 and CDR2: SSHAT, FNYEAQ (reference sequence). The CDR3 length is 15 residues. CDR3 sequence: CASSLGQGSNNEQFF. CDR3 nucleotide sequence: TGTGCCAGCAGCTTGGGGCAGGGGTCCAACAATGAGCAGTTCTTC.

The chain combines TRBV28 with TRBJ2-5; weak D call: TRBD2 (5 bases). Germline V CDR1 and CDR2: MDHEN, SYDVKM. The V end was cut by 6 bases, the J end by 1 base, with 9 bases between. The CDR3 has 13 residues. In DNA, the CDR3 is TGTGCCAGCAGACCGGGAATCCAAGAGACCCAGTACTTC. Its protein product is CASRPGIQETQYF. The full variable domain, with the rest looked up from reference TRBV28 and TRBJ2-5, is DVKVTQSSRYLVKRTGEKVFLECVQDMDHENMFWYRQDPGLGLRLIYFSYDVKMKEKGDIPEGYSVSREKKERFSLILESASTNQTSMYLCASRPGIQETQYFGPGTRLLVL.

This CDR3 reads CASSRLAENNEQFF. Written as DNA, the CDR3 is TGTGCCAGCAGCAGACTAGCGGAGAACAATGAGCAGTTCTTC. The chain couples TRBV28 to TRBJ2-1; TRBD2 agrees at 9 bases. Trimming took 6 bases from V and 5 from J; bases not matched to a gene: 5. Germline V gives CDR1 MDHEN, CDR2 SYDVKM. There are 14 residues in the CDR3.

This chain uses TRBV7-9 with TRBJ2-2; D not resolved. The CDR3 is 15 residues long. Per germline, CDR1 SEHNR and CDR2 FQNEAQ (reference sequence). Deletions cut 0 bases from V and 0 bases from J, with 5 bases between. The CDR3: CASSLAPANTGELFF. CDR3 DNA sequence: TGTGCCAGCAGCTTAGCGCCAGCGAACACCGGGGAGCTGTTTTTT.

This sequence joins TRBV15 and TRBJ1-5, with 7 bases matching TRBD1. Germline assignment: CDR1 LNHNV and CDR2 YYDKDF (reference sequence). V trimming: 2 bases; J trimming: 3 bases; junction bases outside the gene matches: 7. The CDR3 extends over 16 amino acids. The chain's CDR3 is CATSRRGQAINQPQHF. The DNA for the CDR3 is TGTGCCACCAGCAGACGTGGACAGGCGATCAATCAGCCCCAGCATTTT.

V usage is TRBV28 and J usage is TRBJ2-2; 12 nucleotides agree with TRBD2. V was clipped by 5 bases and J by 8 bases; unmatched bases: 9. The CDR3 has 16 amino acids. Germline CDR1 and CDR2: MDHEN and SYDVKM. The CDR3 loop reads CASSPPLGLAGGELFF. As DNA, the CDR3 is TGTGCCAGCAGTCCTCCCCTAGGACTAGCGGGAGGGGAGCTGTTTTTT.

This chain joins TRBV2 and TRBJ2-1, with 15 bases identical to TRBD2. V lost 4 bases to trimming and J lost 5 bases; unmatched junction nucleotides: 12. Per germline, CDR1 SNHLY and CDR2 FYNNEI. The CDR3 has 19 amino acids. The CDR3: CASSVRTGTSGRWDNEQFF. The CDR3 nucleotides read TGTGCCAGCAGTGTTAGGACAGGGACTAGCGGGAGGTGGGACAATGAGCAGTTCTTC.

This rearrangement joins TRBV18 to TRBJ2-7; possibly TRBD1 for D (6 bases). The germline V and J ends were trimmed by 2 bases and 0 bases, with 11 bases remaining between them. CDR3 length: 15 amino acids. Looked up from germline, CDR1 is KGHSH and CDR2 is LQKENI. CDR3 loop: CASSPGSDSSYEQYF. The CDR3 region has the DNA TGTGCCAGCTCACCAGGGTCGGACAGCTCCTACGAGCAGTACTTC.

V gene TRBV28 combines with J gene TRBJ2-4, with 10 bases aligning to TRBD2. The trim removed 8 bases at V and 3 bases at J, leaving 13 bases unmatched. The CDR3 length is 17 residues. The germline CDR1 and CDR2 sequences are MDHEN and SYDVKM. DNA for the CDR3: TGTGCCAGCCACTCTAGCGGGAGTATTTTGGACAAAAACATTCAGTACTTC. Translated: CASHSSGSILDKNIQYF.

DNA of the CDR3: TGTGCCAGCAGCTTAGCCGGACAATGGGACCCCGAGCAGTACTTC. It yields the protein CASSLAGQWDPEQYF. This chain connects TRBV7-2 to TRBJ2-7; D could derive from TRBD1 or TRBD2 (5 bases each). V shed 0 bases and J shed 6 bases, with 15 bases lying between them. Germline V gives CDR1 SGHTA, CDR2 FQGNSA. CDR3 length equals 15 residues.

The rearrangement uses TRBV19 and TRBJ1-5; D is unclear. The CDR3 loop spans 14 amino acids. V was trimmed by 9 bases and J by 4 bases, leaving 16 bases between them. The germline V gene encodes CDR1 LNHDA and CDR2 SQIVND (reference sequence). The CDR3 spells CASLPGPINQPQHF. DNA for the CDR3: TGTGCCAGCCTACCGGGCCCGATAAATCAGCCCCAGCATTTT.

CDR3 nucleotide sequence: TGTGCCAGCAGAGGGACACTCGAGCGCTCCTACGAGCAGTACTTC. Protein product: CASRGTLERSYEQYF. The genes are TRBV28 and TRBJ2-7; a possible D gene is TRBD1 (6 bases). Germline-derived CDR1 and CDR2 are MDHEN and SYDVKM. The V and J ends lost 6 bases and 0 bases respectively, with 15 bases between them. This CDR3 contains 15 residues. Combining the CDR3 with reference TRBV28 and TRBJ2-7 gives the whole variable domain DVKVTQSSRYLVKRTGEKVFLECVQDMDHENMFWYRQDPGLGLRLIYFSYDVKMKEKGDIPEGYSVSREKKERFSLILESASTNQTSMYLCASRGTLERSYEQYFGPGTRLTVT.

CDR3 coding DNA: TGTGCCAGCAGTTTTCTACAGGGGACGGATTATGGCTACACCTTC. This translates into CASSFLQGTDYGYTF. V and J are TRBV28 and TRBJ1-2, with 7 bases matching TRBD1. Trimming at V came to 3 bases and at J to 5 bases, leaving 9 bases not matched to a gene. Germline V gene lookup returns CDR1 MDHEN and CDR2 SYDVKM. This CDR3 spans 15 amino acids.